This T cell receptor (beta chain) originates from a study of blood T cell repertoires in COVID-19. Study overall: Sites in the United States, Italy and Spain provided acute and convalescent COVID-19 samples. From T cells, B-cell-depleted T cells, or PBMCs came the material, which was cDNA or gDNA.

Authors' methods: Amplifying reference gene primers gave estimates of nucleated cell counts. Data came from immunoSEQ multiplex PCR; TCRdb stores just in-frame clones and leaves some out. That table gives V, J and clone size, and the DNA gave D and trimming. The data show about 140,000 clones, around four fifths seen once. The CDR3 is made up of 14 amino acids. With V trimmed by 4 bases and J by 1 base, 2 bases remained unmatched. CDR1 is SGHTS and CDR2 is YDEGEE in the germline V gene. Input material: peripheral blood. The TCR sequence derives from a human donor in a cohort sampled during active COVID-19. V is TRBV5-8 and J is TRBJ2-3; 8 nucleotides agree with TRBD2. The CDR3 loop reads CASSQLAGTDTQYF. CDR3 DNA sequence: TGTGCCAGCAGCCAACTAGCGGGCACAGATACGCAGTATTTT.